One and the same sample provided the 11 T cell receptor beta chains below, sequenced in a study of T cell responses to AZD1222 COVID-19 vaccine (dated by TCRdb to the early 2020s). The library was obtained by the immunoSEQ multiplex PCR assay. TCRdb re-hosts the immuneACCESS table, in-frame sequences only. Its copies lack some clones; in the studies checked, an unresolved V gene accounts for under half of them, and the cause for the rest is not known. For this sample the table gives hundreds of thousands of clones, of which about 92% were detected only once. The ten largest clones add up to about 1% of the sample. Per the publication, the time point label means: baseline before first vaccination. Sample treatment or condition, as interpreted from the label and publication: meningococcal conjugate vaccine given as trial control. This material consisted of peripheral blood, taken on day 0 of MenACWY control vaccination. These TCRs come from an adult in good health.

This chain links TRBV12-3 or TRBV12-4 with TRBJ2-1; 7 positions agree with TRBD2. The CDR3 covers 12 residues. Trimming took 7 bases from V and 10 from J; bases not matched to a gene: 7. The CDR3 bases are TGTGCCAGCACTCATTGGGAGGGAGAGCAGTTCTTC. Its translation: CASTHWEGEQFF.

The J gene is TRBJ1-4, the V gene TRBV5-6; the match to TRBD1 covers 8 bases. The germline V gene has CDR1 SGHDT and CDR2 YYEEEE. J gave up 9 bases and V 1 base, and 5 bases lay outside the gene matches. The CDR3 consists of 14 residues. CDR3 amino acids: CASSLQGAGKKLFF. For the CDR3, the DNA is TGTGCCAGCAGCTTGCAGGGGGCAGGGAAAAAACTGTTTTTT.

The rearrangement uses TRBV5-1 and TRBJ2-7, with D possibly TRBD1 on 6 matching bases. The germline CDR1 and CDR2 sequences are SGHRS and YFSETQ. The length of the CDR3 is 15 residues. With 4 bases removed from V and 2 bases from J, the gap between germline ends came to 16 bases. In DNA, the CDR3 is TGCGCCAGCAGCATTCTCCCGGGACACACCTACGAGCAGTACTTC. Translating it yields CASSILPGHTYEQYF.

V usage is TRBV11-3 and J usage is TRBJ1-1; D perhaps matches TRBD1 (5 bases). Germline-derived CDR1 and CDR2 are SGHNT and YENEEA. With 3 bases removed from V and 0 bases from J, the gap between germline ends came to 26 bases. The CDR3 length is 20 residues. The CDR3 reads CASSFGALEGFRFLNTEAFF. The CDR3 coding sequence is TGTGCCAGCAGCTTCGGCGCCCTGGAGGGGTTCCGTTTTCTGAACACTGAAGCTTTCTTT.

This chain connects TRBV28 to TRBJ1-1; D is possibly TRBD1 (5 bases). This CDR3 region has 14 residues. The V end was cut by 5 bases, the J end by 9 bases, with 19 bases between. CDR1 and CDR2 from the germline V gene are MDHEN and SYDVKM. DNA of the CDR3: TGTGCCAGCAGTCTCCGGGGACCTCCAAGCAAAGCTTTCTTT. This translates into CASSLRGPPSKAFF.

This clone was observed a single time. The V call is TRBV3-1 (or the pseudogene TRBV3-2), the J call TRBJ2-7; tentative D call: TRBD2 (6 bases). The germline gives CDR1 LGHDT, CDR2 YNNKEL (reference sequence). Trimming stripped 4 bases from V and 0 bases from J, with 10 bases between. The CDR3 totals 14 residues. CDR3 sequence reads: CASSPDGSSYEQYF. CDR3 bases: TGTGCCAGCAGCCCGGACGGGAGCTCCTACGAGCAGTACTTC.

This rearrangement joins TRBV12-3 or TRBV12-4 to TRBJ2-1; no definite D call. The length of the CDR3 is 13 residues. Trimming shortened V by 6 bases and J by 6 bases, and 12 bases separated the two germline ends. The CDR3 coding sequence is TGTGCCAGCAGAACCCCTAGTGGCAATGAGCAGTTCTTC. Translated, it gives CASRTPSGNEQFF.

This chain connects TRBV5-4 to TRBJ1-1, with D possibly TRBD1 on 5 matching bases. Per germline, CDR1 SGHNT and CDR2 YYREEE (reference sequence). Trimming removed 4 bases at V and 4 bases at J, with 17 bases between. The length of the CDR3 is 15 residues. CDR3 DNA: TGTGCCAGCAGCCCCGGGCGGGGCAAGGGCACTGAAGCTTTCTTT. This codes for CASSPGRGKGTEAFF.

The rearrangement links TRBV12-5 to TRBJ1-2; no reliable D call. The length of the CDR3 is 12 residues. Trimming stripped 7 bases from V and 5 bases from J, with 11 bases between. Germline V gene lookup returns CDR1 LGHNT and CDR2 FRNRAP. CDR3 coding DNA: TGTGCTAGTGCCCCGGGGAGTTATGGCTACACCTTC. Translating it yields CASAPGSYGYTF.

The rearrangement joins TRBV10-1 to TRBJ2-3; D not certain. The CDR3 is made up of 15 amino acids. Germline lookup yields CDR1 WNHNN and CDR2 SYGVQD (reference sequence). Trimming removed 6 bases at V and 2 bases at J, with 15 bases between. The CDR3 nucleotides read TGCGCCAGCAGCCCCTCCGGCAGAGTCACAGATACGCAGTATTTT. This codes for CASSPSGRVTDTQYF.

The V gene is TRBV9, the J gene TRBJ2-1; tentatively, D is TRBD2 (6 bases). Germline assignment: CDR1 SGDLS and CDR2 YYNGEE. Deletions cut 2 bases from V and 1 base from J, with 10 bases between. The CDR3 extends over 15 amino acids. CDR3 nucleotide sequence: TGTGCCAGCAGCGTGGGGGGAGGTTCCTACAATGAGCAGTTCTTC. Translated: CASSVGGGSYNEQFF.